The present T cell receptor (beta chain) was sequenced within a study of blood T cell repertoires in COVID-19. For the study at large: Acute-phase and convalescent COVID-19 samples originated in the United States, Italy and Spain.

Method: immunoSEQ multiplex PCR; TCRdb's copy keeps in-frame clones and lacks some. The sample holds roughly 130,000 clones; around 77% are singletons and the top ten take 16%. Source material: peripheral blood. The source is a man aged 55 to 70 with active or convalescent COVID-19.

CDR3 nucleotides: TGTGCCAGCAGTTCCGGGACTAGCGGGAGCTACGAGCAGTACTTC. As protein: CASSSGTSGSYEQYF. The chain recombines TRBV27 with TRBJ2-7, with 14 bases fitting TRBD2. The CDR3 covers 15 residues. V shed 4 bases, J shed 3 bases, and the junction held 2 bases outside the gene matches. The germline V gene has CDR1 MNHEY and CDR2 SMNVEV (reference sequence).